A selection of T cell receptor beta chains follows, all from one sample in a study of Graves' ophthalmopathy and Graves' hyperthyroidism. One entry per CDR3 protein, called by TCRdb with MiXCR from the multiplex PCR reads. The data show around 1.1 million distinct CDR3 sequences, 35% to 45% seen once. Material for sequencing was peripheral blood or thyroid tissue (not recorded which). The origin of the receptors is an adult man with Graves' hyperthyroidism. Both conserved end residues are part of each CDR3. Each record gives: J gene, clone size, V gene, D gene, CDR3 DNA, CDR3 protein. A D gene is named only where the DNA matches it firmly. Not all rows give a size; the values are once, few, many and, for expanded clones, a class.

J gene: TRBJ2-7
clone size: many
V gene: TRBV10-3
D gene: .
CDR3 DNA: TGTGCCATCAGGACGGACACCCACGAGCAGTACTTC
CDR3 protein: CAIRTDTHEQYF

J gene: TRBJ1-6
clone size: .
V gene: TRBV6-5
D gene: TRBD1
CDR3 DNA: TGTGCCAGCAGTAAAGCGGACAGGGGGAATTCACCCCTCCACTTT
CDR3 protein: CASSKADRGNSPLHF

J gene: TRBJ1-2
clone size: many
V gene: TRBV19
D gene: TRBD1
CDR3 DNA: TGTGCCAGTAGGACACACAGGGGGCCTGGTGGCTACACCTTC
CDR3 protein: CASRTHRGPGGYTF

J gene: TRBJ1-5
clone size: .
V gene: TRBV20-1
D gene: TRBD1
CDR3 DNA: TGCAGTGCTAGAGATCTAGGGACAGGCCGCAATCAGCCCCAGCATTTT
CDR3 protein: CSARDLGTGRNQPQHF

J gene: TRBJ2-5
clone size: .
V gene: TRBV5-1
D gene: .
CDR3 DNA: TGCGCCAGCAGCTCCGCGGGACAACCGGAACAGACCCAGTACTTC
CDR3 protein: CASSSAGQPEQTQYF

J gene: TRBJ2-7
clone size: .
V gene: TRBV29-1
D gene: TRBD2
CDR3 DNA: TGCAGCGTTGGGGTCAGGGCGGGAGGCGAGCAGTACTTC
CDR3 protein: CSVGVRAGGEQYF

J gene: TRBJ2-7
clone size: many
V gene: TRBV2
D gene: .
CDR3 DNA: TGTGCCAGCACCGCTATAAAGGTCTACGAGCAGTACTTC
CDR3 protein: CASTAIKVYEQYF

J gene: TRBJ1-4
clone size: few
V gene: TRBV7-9
D gene: .
CDR3 DNA: TGTGCCAGCAGCTCTGGGGGTCAGAATGAAAAACTGTTTTTT
CDR3 protein: CASSSGGQNEKLFF

J gene: TRBJ1-1
clone size: .
V gene: TRBV20-1
D gene: .
CDR3 DNA: TGCAGTCAAGAGAGGGGCACTGAAGCTTTCTTT
CDR3 protein: CSQERGTEAFF

J gene: TRBJ2-2
clone size: .
V gene: TRBV7-2
D gene: TRBD2
CDR3 DNA: TGTGCCAGCAGCCCCAGACTAGCGGGAGCCAGAACCGGGGAGCTGTCTTGG
CDR3 protein: CASSPRLAGARTGELSW

J gene: TRBJ1-4
clone size: many
V gene: TRBV7-2
D gene: .
CDR3 DNA: TGTGCCAGCGGGAAAATCCCGAGGGACGAAAAACTGTTTTTT
CDR3 protein: CASGKIPRDEKLFF

J gene: TRBJ1-1
clone size: .
V gene: TRBV10-2
D gene: .
CDR3 DNA: TGTGCCAGCACCTCTTCCGGGACAAGGAACACTGAAGCTTTCTTT
CDR3 protein: CASTSSGTRNTEAFF

J gene: TRBJ2-6
clone size: .
V gene: TRBV19
D gene: TRBD2
CDR3 DNA: TGTGCCAGTAGTATAAGTCGGGGGGGAGTCCTGACTTTC
CDR3 protein: CASSISRGGVLTF

J gene: TRBJ2-2
clone size: few
V gene: TRBV2
D gene: .
CDR3 DNA: TGTGCCAGCCTACCTGTAGGGGCCGGGGAGCTGTTTTTT
CDR3 protein: CASLPVGAGELFF

J gene: TRBJ2-7
clone size: many
V gene: TRBV29-1
D gene: .
CDR3 DNA: TGCAGCGTTGAATCGAGGGGAGATTACGAGCAGTACTTC
CDR3 protein: CSVESRGDYEQYF

J gene: TRBJ2-2
clone size: few
V gene: TRBV5-8
D gene: .
CDR3 DNA: TGTGCCAGCAGCTTGTGGGGGGTCGTCGGGGAGCTGTTTTTT
CDR3 protein: CASSLWGVVGELFF

J gene: TRBJ2-7
clone size: .
V gene: TRBV5-1
D gene: TRBD1
CDR3 DNA: TGCGCCAGCAGCGTCGGGACAGCTTCCGAGCAGTACTTC
CDR3 protein: CASSVGTASEQYF

J gene: TRBJ2-5
clone size: few
V gene: TRBV7-8
D gene: .
CDR3 DNA: TGTGCCAGCAGCTTAGAGACGGCTTTTCAAGAGACCCAGTACTTC
CDR3 protein: CASSLETAFQETQYF

J gene: TRBJ2-2
clone size: few
V gene: TRBV12-3/TRBV12-4
D gene: TRBD1
CDR3 DNA: TGTGCCAGCAGTTTAGGGACAGGGGGCAACGGGGAGCTGTTTTTT
CDR3 protein: CASSLGTGGNGELFF

J gene: TRBJ1-1
clone size: few
V gene: TRBV29-1
D gene: .
CDR3 DNA: TGCAGCGTTGAAGACCATGCGATGAACACTGAAGCTTTCTTT
CDR3 protein: CSVEDHAMNTEAFF

J gene: TRBJ2-5
clone size: .
V gene: TRBV7-9
D gene: TRBD1
CDR3 DNA: TGTGCCAGCAGACCATATGGGGACAGGGTGGAGACCCAGTACTTC
CDR3 protein: CASRPYGDRVETQYF

J gene: TRBJ2-7
clone size: .
V gene: TRBV29-1
D gene: TRBD2
CDR3 DNA: TGCAGCGTTGTTGGGAGGGGACTAGCGGTATACAATGAGCAGTACTTC
CDR3 protein: CSVVGRGLAVYNEQYF

J gene: TRBJ1-2
clone size: .
V gene: TRBV15
D gene: .
CDR3 DNA: TGTGCCACCAGCAGAGATTTGGGGGCTAACTATGGCTACACCTTC
CDR3 protein: CATSRDLGANYGYTF

J gene: TRBJ2-2
clone size: .
V gene: TRBV2
D gene: .
CDR3 DNA: TGTGCCAGGAAGGTGTCCGGGGAGCTGTTTTTT
CDR3 protein: CARKVSGELFF

J gene: TRBJ2-7
clone size: few
V gene: TRBV7-8
D gene: .
CDR3 DNA: TGTGCCAGCAGCTTAGTACCCTGGCGGGAAAGAGGTTACGAGCAGTACTTC
CDR3 protein: CASSLVPWRERGYEQYF

J gene: TRBJ1-1
clone size: many
V gene: TRBV19
D gene: TRBD1
CDR3 DNA: TGTGCCAGTTCCATTGGTGGACAGGGGATAAGGACTGAAGCTTTCTTT
CDR3 protein: CASSIGGQGIRTEAFF

J gene: TRBJ1-2
clone size: .
V gene: TRBV9
D gene: .
CDR3 DNA: .
CDR3 protein: CASSVATGAANRTF

J gene: TRBJ2-5
clone size: few
V gene: TRBV10-2
D gene: .
CDR3 DNA: TGCGCCAGCCGAAGTATCTTGAGGGGGGGCCAAGAGACCCAGTACTTC
CDR3 protein: CASRSILRGGQETQYF

J gene: TRBJ1-4
clone size: .
V gene: TRBV7-9
D gene: TRBD1
CDR3 DNA: TGTGCCAGCAGCTTTTTGGGCAGGGGACAGCGAAGACAGGAAAAACTGTTTTTT
CDR3 protein: CASSFLGRGQRRQEKLFF

J gene: TRBJ1-1
clone size: many
V gene: TRBV20-1
D gene: .
CDR3 DNA: TGCAGTGCTATGTCAGTGAACACTGAAGCTTTCTTT
CDR3 protein: CSAMSVNTEAFF

J gene: TRBJ1-2
clone size: .
V gene: TRBV12-3/TRBV12-4
D gene: .
CDR3 DNA: TGTGCCAGCAGCAAAAAAGGGGGATTCTATGGCTACACCTTC
CDR3 protein: CASSKKGGFYGYTF

J gene: TRBJ2-7
clone size: many
V gene: TRBV7-2
D gene: TRBD1
CDR3 DNA: TGTGCCAGCAGCCCATTCGGGACAGTCTACGAGCAGTACTTC
CDR3 protein: CASSPFGTVYEQYF

J gene: TRBJ1-6
clone size: many
V gene: TRBV9
D gene: .
CDR3 DNA: TGTGCCAGCAGCGTAGAGGGGACCCTTATTAATTCACCCCTCCACTTT
CDR3 protein: CASSVEGTLINSPLHF

J gene: TRBJ2-5
clone size: .
V gene: TRBV20-1
D gene: TRBD1
CDR3 DNA: TGCAGTGCTAGAGAAACCGGGACAGGGAAAGAGACCCAGTACTTC
CDR3 protein: CSARETGTGKETQYF

J gene: TRBJ1-1
clone size: many
V gene: TRBV13
D gene: TRBD1
CDR3 DNA: TGTGCCAGCAGTCTCCGTCAAACGGGACAGTCTTCTGAAGCTTTCTTT
CDR3 protein: CASSLRQTGQSSEAFF

J gene: TRBJ1-1
clone size: few
V gene: TRBV20-1
D gene: .
CDR3 DNA: TGCAGTGCTAACATTCGCGACCCGGGTCCCCGGATTGAAGCTTTCTTT
CDR3 protein: CSANIRDPGPRIEAFF

J gene: TRBJ2-3
clone size: once
V gene: TRBV20-1
D gene: .
CDR3 DNA: TGCAGTGCTAGTAGAGGGATCAACGGGGATACGCAGTATTTT
CDR3 protein: CSASRGINGDTQYF

J gene: TRBJ2-2
clone size: many
V gene: TRBV5-1
D gene: .
CDR3 DNA: TGCGCCAGCACCTTTCTTAACACCGGGGAGCTGTTTTTT
CDR3 protein: CASTFLNTGELFF

J gene: TRBJ1-6
clone size: many
V gene: TRBV4-1
D gene: .
CDR3 DNA: TGCGCCAGCAGCCTACTCCCGGGGGAGGACAAGAGCTATAATTCACCCCTCCACTTT
CDR3 protein: CASSLLPGEDKSYNSPLHF

J gene: TRBJ2-5
clone size: .
V gene: TRBV7-2
D gene: .
CDR3 DNA: TGTGCCAGCAGCCCCGACGGTCAAGAGACCCAGTACTTC
CDR3 protein: CASSPDGQETQYF

J gene: TRBJ2-2
clone size: many
V gene: TRBV29-1
D gene: TRBD1
CDR3 DNA: TGCAGCGTTGTGGGATTTCAGGGGGCGTTTGCCGGGGAGCTGTTTTTT
CDR3 protein: CSVVGFQGAFAGELFF

J gene: TRBJ1-1
clone size: .
V gene: TRBV7-9
D gene: TRBD1
CDR3 DNA: TGTGCCAGCAGCAAACAAACAGGGGTCATGAACACTGAAGCTTTCTTT
CDR3 protein: CASSKQTGVMNTEAFF

J gene: TRBJ2-7
clone size: few
V gene: TRBV7-8
D gene: .
CDR3 DNA: TGTGCCAGCAGCAAGGACCGCGGGCGAGCCTACGAGCAGTACTTC
CDR3 protein: CASSKDRGRAYEQYF

J gene: TRBJ1-1
clone size: many
V gene: TRBV2
D gene: .
CDR3 DNA: TGTGCCAGCAGTGCCCACAAGAACACTGAAGCTTTCTTT
CDR3 protein: CASSAHKNTEAFF

J gene: TRBJ1-5
clone size: few
V gene: TRBV19
D gene: .
CDR3 DNA: TGTGCCAGTAGTATAGGGCGCCAGTTAAATCAGCCCCAGCATTTT
CDR3 protein: CASSIGRQLNQPQHF

J gene: TRBJ1-5
clone size: many
V gene: TRBV7-2
D gene: .
CDR3 DNA: TGTGCCAGCAGCTTAGCGGACAAGGGGCAGCCCCAGCATTTT
CDR3 protein: CASSLADKGQPQHF

J gene: TRBJ1-4
clone size: few
V gene: TRBV7-9
D gene: TRBD1
CDR3 DNA: TGTGCCAGCAGCTTCGACAGGGGGGTTGCAACTAATGAAAAACTGTTTTTT
CDR3 protein: CASSFDRGVATNEKLFF

J gene: TRBJ2-7
clone size: many
V gene: TRBV19
D gene: TRBD2
CDR3 DNA: TGTGCCAGTAGTAAAGGACTAGCGAGGTCCTACGAGCAGTACTTC
CDR3 protein: CASSKGLARSYEQYF

J gene: TRBJ2-1
clone size: .
V gene: TRBV10-3
D gene: .
CDR3 DNA: TGTGCCATCAGTGAACGGGAACGCCGAGAGCAGTTCTTC
CDR3 protein: CAISERERREQFF

J gene: TRBJ2-7
clone size: many
V gene: TRBV13
D gene: .
CDR3 DNA: TGTGCCAGCAGCTTCCAGACAGTCCTTTACTACGAGCAGTACTTC
CDR3 protein: CASSFQTVLYYEQYF

J gene: TRBJ2-7
clone size: .
V gene: TRBV29-1
D gene: .
CDR3 DNA: TGCAGCGTAGTCCGGGAGAGCTCCTACGAGCAGTACTTC
CDR3 protein: CSVVRESSYEQYF

J gene: TRBJ2-5
clone size: many
V gene: TRBV7-6
D gene: .
CDR3 DNA: TGTGCCAGCAGCTCCGCGGGTTTAGAGACCCAGTACTTC
CDR3 protein: CASSSAGLETQYF

J gene: TRBJ1-6
clone size: few
V gene: TRBV4-1
D gene: .
CDR3 DNA: TGCGCCAGCAGCCATACAACCGGGACGGCAAATTCACCCCTCCACTTT
CDR3 protein: CASSHTTGTANSPLHF

J gene: TRBJ1-6
clone size: once
V gene: TRBV7-8
D gene: .
CDR3 DNA: TGTGCCAGCAGCCAACGACAGGACTCCTATAATTCACCCCCCCACTTT
CDR3 protein: CASSQRQDSYNSPPHF

J gene: TRBJ2-7
clone size: .
V gene: TRBV9
D gene: TRBD1
CDR3 DNA: TGCGCCAGCAGCTCACAACCGACAGGGAGCTACGAGCAGTACTTC
CDR3 protein: CASSSQPTGSYEQYF

J gene: TRBJ1-1
clone size: few
V gene: TRBV20-1
D gene: .
CDR3 DNA: TGCAGTGCACCCCGACAGGTTCGCGACACTGAAGCTTTCTTT
CDR3 protein: CSAPRQVRDTEAFF

J gene: TRBJ2-7
clone size: .
V gene: TRBV5-5
D gene: TRBD2
CDR3 DNA: TGTGCCAGCAGCTTGGGGCTAGCGGAGTACGGAGGGCTTTTC
CDR3 protein: CASSLGLAEYGGLF

J gene: TRBJ2-7
clone size: once
V gene: TRBV7-9
D gene: .
CDR3 DNA: TGTGCCAGCAGCACCGGCCCCAGCTCCTACGAGCAGTACTTC
CDR3 protein: CASSTGPSSYEQYF

J gene: TRBJ1-3
clone size: few
V gene: TRBV7-8
D gene: .
CDR3 DNA: TGTGCCAGCAGGACCCACGCCGGGACATTCTCTGGAAACACCATATATTTT
CDR3 protein: CASRTHAGTFSGNTIYF